The table lists the clone carrying this T cell receptor (beta chain) with a few counts. One end of the junction does not line up with germline, which may come from a read error. The source of the sample is a study of T cells in Graves' hyperthyroidism and ophthalmopathy. Study summary: Peripheral blood was collected at initial diagnosis, before any treatment.

For the diagnoses, clinical symptoms, serum thyroxine and TRAb, thyroid ultrasound and orbital computed tomography were used. Amplification of TCR beta CDR3 regions used RNA as the template. The TCR CDR3 first-round RT-PCR relied on the HTBI primer set. TCRdb processed the multiplex PCR reads anew with MiXCR; each CDR3 protein has one entry. The data contain 700,000 or so distinct CDR3 sequences, around 15% of them singletons. CDR1 is DFQATT, CDR2 SNEGSKA, per germline (reference sequence). This CDR3 contains 19 residues. This sequence joins TRBV20-1 and TRBJ2-2; 11 bases line up with TRBD2. This TCR derives from a woman aged 45-65 years with Graves' ophthalmopathy. Material: blood. The CDR3 DNA is TGCAGTGCTAGCTATTGGGACGGGACTAGCGGAATCAACACCGAGGAGCTGTTTTTT. This codes for CSASYWDGTSGINTEELFF.